This is a list of T cell receptor beta chains from one sample in a study of OX40 agonist ivuxolimab in advanced cancers. Measured with immunoSEQ multiplex PCR; TCRdb has only the in-frame clones, and not every one. The table records 45,000 to 50,000 clones, roughly nine tenths of them present only once. Material: CD4+ or CD8+ T cells sorted from blood, obtained in a trial of the OX40 agonist ivuxolimab. These TCRs come from an adult with an advanced solid tumor such as melanoma, head and neck, liver or kidney cancer. The CDR3 runs from the conserved cysteine through the conserved F or W. Each record gives: CDR3 DNA, CDR3 protein, D gene, clone size, V gene, J gene. A D gene is named only where the DNA matches it firmly. Expanded clones get a size class; other rows say once, few or many, or leave the size out.

CDR3 DNA: TGTGCCAGCAGCTCTAACCACGACAGGAACTACGAGCAGTACTTC
CDR3 protein: CASSSNHDRNYEQYF
D gene: -
clone size: -
V gene: TRBV7-2
J gene: TRBJ2-7

CDR3 DNA: TGCGCCAGCAGCCAGGATACGGGGTCTACGAACAATGAGCAGTTCTTC
CDR3 protein: CASSQDTGSTNNEQFF
D gene: -
clone size: -
V gene: TRBV4-3
J gene: TRBJ2-1

CDR3 DNA: TGTGCCAGCAGCTTAGCGGGCACAGATACGCAGTATTTT
CDR3 protein: CASSLAGTDTQYF
D gene: -
clone size: -
V gene: TRBV13
J gene: TRBJ2-3

CDR3 DNA: TGTGCCAGCAGCTCCCGGGACAGGGGCAGCAATCAGCCCCAGCATTTT
CDR3 protein: CASSSRDRGSNQPQHF
D gene: TRBD1
clone size: once
V gene: TRBV5-6
J gene: TRBJ1-5

CDR3 DNA: TGCAGCGTCCCAAAGGCGGATCTCTATGGCTACACCTTC
CDR3 protein: CSVPKADLYGYTF
D gene: -
clone size: few
V gene: TRBV29-1
J gene: TRBJ1-2

CDR3 DNA: TGTGCCAGCAGCCAAGTACTAGCGGGGGGTACCTCCTACAATGAGCAGTTCTTC
CDR3 protein: CASSQVLAGGTSYNEQFF
D gene: TRBD2
clone size: -
V gene: TRBV4-2
J gene: TRBJ2-1

CDR3 DNA: TGCAGCGTTGAATGGGGGAATGAGCAGTTCTTC
CDR3 protein: CSVEWGNEQFF
D gene: -
clone size: -
V gene: TRBV29-1
J gene: TRBJ2-1

CDR3 DNA: TGTGCCAGCAGCTTAGTAGGGACAGTCTATGGCTACACCTTC
CDR3 protein: CASSLVGTVYGYTF
D gene: TRBD1
clone size: -
V gene: TRBV7-3
J gene: TRBJ1-2

CDR3 DNA: TGTGCCAGCAGTTATGGCACTAGCGGGGGGTACGAGCAGTACTTC
CDR3 protein: CASSYGTSGGYEQYF
D gene: TRBD2
clone size: -
V gene: TRBV6-5
J gene: TRBJ2-7

CDR3 DNA: TGTGCCAGTACCGGACTGGGGCTGGAGCAGTACTTC
CDR3 protein: CASTGLGLEQYF
D gene: -
clone size: -
V gene: TRBV5-5
J gene: TRBJ2-7

CDR3 DNA: TGCGCCAGCAGTGAGTCGGGGCCCCCCGTCTATGGCTACACCTTC
CDR3 protein: CASSESGPPVYGYTF
D gene: -
clone size: -
V gene: TRBV10-2
J gene: TRBJ1-2

CDR3 DNA: TGTGCCAGCAGCCTAGACGGACCGTACGAGCAGTACTTC
CDR3 protein: CASSLDGPYEQYF
D gene: -
clone size: -
V gene: TRBV11-2
J gene: TRBJ2-7

CDR3 DNA: TGTGCCAGCAGCCCCCCGACTAGCGGGAGCCACGAGCAGTACTTC
CDR3 protein: CASSPPTSGSHEQYF
D gene: TRBD2
clone size: -
V gene: TRBV9
J gene: TRBJ2-7

CDR3 DNA: TGTGCCAGCACCACTAACAGAGGTGGCACTGAAGCTTTCTTT
CDR3 protein: CASTTNRGGTEAFF
D gene: -
clone size: -
V gene: TRBV2
J gene: TRBJ1-1

CDR3 DNA: TGTGCCAGCAGCTTTACAGGGCTGGACGGCTACACCTTC
CDR3 protein: CASSFTGLDGYTF
D gene: -
clone size: -
V gene: TRBV5-6
J gene: TRBJ1-2

CDR3 DNA: TGCGCCAGCAGCTTGGCCGGTGCGGGAGGGCCCCAAGAGACCCAGTACTTC
CDR3 protein: CASSLAGAGGPQETQYF
D gene: TRBD2
clone size: -
V gene: TRBV5-1
J gene: TRBJ2-5

CDR3 DNA: TGCGCCAGCAGCCAAGATGGCGGGGGGGACTACGAGCAGTACTTC
CDR3 protein: CASSQDGGGDYEQYF
D gene: TRBD2
clone size: -
V gene: TRBV4-3
J gene: TRBJ2-7

CDR3 DNA: TGTGCCAGCAGCGACCGAGACTCCTACAATGAGCAGTTCTTC
CDR3 protein: CASSDRDSYNEQFF
D gene: -
clone size: -
V gene: TRBV11-3
J gene: TRBJ2-1

CDR3 DNA: TGCGCCAGCAGCCACACGGGAGGGGACGGGACCATATTCACAGATACGCAGTATTTT
CDR3 protein: CASSHTGGDGTIFTDTQYF
D gene: TRBD2
clone size: -
V gene: TRBV4-1
J gene: TRBJ2-3

CDR3 DNA: TGTGCCGGCGACAGGGGTACCTACGAGCAGTACTTC
CDR3 protein: CAGDRGTYEQYF
D gene: TRBD1
clone size: -
V gene: TRBV2
J gene: TRBJ2-7